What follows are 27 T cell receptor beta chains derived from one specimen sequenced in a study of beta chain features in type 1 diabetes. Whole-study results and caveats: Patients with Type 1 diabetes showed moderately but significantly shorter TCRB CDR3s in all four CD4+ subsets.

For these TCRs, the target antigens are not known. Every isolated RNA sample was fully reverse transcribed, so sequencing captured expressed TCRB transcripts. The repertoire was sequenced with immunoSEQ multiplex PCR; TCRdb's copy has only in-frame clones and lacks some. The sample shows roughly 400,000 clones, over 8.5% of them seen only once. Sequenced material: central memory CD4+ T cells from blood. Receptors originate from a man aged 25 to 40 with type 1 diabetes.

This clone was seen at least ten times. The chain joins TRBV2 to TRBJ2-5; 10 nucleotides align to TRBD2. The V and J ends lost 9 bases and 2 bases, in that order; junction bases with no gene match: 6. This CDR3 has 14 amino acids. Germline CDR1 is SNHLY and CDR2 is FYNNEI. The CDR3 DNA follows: TGTGCCAGTAAAACTAGCGGGAAGCAAGAGACCCAGTACTTC. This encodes CASKTSGKQETQYF.

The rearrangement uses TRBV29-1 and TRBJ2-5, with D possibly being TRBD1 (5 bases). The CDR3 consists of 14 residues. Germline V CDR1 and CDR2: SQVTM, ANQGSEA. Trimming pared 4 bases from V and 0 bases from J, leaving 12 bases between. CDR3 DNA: TGCAGCGTTGTTCCAGGGATCAACCAAGAGACCCAGTACTTC. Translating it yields CSVVPGINQETQYF.

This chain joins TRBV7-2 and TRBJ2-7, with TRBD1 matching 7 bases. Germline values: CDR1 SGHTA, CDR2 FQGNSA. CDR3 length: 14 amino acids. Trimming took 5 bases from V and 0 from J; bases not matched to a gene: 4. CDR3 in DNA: TGTGCCAGCAGCCACGGGACAGACTCCTACGAGCAGTACTTC. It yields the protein CASSHGTDSYEQYF.

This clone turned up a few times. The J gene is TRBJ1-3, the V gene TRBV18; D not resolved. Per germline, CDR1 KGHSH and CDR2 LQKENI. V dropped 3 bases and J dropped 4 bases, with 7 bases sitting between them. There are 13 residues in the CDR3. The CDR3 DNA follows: TGTGCCAGCTCACCCACGCCGGGAAACACCATATATTTT. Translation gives CASSPTPGNTIYF.

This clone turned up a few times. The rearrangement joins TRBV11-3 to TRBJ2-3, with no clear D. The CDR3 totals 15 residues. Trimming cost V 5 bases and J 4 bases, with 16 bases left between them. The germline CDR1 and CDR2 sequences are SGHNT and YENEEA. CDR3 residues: CASSLREGLADTQYF. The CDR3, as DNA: TGTGCCAGCAGCCTACGTGAAGGGTTGGCAGATACGCAGTATTTT.

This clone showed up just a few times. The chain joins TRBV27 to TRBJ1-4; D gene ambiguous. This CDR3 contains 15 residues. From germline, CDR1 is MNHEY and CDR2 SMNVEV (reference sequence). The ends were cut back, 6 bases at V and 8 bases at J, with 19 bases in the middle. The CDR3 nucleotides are TGTGCCAGCAGCCCCTCGGGCAGAAGTTTAGAAAAACTGTTTTTT. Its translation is CASSPSGRSLEKLFF. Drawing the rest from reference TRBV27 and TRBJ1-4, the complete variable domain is EAQVTQNPRYLITVTGKKLTVTCSQNMNHEYMSWYRQDPGLGLRQIYYSMNVEVTDKGDVPEGYKVSRKEKRNFPLILESPSPNQTSLYFCASSPSGRSLEKLFFGSGTQLSVL.

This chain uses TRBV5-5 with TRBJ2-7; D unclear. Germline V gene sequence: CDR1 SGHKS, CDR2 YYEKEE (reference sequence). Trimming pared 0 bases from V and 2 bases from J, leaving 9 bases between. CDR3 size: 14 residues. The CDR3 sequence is CASSLGGTAYEQYF. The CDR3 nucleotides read TGTGCCAGCAGCTTGGGGGGTACCGCCTACGAGCAGTACTTC.

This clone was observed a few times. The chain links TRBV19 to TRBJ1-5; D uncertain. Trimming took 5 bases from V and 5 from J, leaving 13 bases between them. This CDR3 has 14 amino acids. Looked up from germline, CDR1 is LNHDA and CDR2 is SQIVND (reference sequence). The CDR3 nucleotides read TGTGCCAGTAGTTTTCGGAACAATCATCAGCCCCAGCATTTT. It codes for CASSFRNNHQPQHF.

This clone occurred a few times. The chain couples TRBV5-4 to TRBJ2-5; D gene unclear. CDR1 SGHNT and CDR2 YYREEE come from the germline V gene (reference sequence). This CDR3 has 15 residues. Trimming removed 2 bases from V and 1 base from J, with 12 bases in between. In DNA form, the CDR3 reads TGTGCCAGCAGCTTAACAGTTAGGGCCCAAGAGACCCAGTACTTC. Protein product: CASSLTVRAQETQYF.

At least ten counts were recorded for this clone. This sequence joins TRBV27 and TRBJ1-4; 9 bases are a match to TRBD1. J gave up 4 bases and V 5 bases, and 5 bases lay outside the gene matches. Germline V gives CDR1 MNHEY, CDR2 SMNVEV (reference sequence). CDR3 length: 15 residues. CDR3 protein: CASSPWTGDNEKLFF. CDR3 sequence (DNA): TGTGCCAGCAGTCCGTGGACAGGGGATAATGAAAAACTGTTTTTT.

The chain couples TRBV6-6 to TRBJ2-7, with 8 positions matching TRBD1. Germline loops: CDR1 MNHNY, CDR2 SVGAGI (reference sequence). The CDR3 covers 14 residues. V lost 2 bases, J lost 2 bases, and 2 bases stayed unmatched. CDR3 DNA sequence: TGTGCCAGCAGTTACGGACAGGGAACCTACGAGCAGTACTTC. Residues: CASSYGQGTYEQYF.

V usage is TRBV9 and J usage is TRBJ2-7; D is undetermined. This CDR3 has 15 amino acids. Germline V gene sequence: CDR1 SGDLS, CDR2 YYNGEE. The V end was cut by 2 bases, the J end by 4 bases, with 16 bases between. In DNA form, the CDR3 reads TGTGCCAGCAGCGTCGACCACCAGTCGGGTTACGAGCAGTACTTC. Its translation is CASSVDHQSGYEQYF.

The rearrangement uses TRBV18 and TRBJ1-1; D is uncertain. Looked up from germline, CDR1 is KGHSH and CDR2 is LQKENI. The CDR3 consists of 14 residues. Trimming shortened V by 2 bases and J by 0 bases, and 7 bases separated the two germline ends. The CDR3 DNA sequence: TGTGCCAGCTCACCAGGTCGCATGAACACTGAAGCTTTCTTT. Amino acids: CASSPGRMNTEAFF.

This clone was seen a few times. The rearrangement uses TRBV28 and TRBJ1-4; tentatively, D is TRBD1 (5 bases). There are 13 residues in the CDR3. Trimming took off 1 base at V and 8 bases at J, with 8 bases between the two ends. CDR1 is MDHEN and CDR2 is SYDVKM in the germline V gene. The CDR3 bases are TGTGCCAGCAGTTTATCGGGGGAGGAAAAACTGTTTTTT. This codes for CASSLSGEEKLFF.

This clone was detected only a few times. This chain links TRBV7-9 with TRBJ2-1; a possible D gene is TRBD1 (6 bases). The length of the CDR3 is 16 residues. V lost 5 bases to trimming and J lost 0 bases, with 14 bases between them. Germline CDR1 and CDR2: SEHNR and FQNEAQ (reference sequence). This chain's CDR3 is CASSRSQGYSYNEQFF. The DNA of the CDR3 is TGTGCCAGCAGCCGCAGTCAGGGGTACTCCTACAATGAGCAGTTCTTC.

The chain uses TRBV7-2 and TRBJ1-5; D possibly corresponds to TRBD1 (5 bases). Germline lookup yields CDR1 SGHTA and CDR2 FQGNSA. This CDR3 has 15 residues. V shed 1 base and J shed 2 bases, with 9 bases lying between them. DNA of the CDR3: TGTGCCAGCAGCTTAGTGAGGGGAGGCAATCAGCCCCAGCATTTT. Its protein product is CASSLVRGGNQPQHF.

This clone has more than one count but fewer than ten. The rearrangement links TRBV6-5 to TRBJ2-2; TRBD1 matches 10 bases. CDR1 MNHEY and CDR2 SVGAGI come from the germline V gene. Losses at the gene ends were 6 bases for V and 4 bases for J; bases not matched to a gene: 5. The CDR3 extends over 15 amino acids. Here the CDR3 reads CASRPRQGATGELFF. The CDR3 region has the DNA TGTGCCAGCAGACCCCGACAGGGGGCCACCGGGGAGCTGTTTTTT.

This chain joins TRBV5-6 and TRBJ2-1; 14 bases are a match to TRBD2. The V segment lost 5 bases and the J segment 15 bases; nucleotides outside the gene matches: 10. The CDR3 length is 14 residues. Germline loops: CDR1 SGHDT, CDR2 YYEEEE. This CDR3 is CASSLGLAGAPRFF. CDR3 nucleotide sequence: TGTGCCAGCAGTCTGGGACTAGCGGGAGCCCCTAGGTTCTTC.

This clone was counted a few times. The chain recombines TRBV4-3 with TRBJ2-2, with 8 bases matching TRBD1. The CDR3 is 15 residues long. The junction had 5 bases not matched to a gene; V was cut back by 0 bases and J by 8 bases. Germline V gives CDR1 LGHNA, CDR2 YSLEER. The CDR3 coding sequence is TGCGCCAGCAGCCAAGACAGGGGGCGCGTTGGGGAGCTGTTTTTT. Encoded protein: CASSQDRGRVGELFF.

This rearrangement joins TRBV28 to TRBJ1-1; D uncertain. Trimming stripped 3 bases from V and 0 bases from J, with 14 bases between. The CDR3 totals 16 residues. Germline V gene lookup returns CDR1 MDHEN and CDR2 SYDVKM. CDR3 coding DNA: TGTGCCAGCAGTTTTCGCGGCCGGAAGATGAACACTGAAGCTTTCTTT. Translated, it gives CASSFRGRKMNTEAFF.

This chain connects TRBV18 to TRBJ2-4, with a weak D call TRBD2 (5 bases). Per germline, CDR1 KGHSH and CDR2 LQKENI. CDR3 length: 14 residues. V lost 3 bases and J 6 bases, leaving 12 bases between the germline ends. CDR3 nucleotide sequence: TGTGCCAGCTCACCGGCGGAGGTACGAAACATTCAGTACTTC. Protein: CASSPAEVRNIQYF.

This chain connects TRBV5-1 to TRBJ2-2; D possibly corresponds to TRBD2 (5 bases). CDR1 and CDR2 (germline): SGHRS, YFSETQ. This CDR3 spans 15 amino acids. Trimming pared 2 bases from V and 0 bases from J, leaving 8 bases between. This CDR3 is CASSFGSSNTGELFF. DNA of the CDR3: TGCGCCAGCAGCTTTGGGAGTTCGAACACCGGGGAGCTGTTTTTT.

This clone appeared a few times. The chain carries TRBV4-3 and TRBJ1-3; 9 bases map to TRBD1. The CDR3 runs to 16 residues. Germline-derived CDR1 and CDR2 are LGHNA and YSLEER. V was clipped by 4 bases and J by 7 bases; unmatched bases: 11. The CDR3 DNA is TGCGCCAGCAGCCTAAGTCCGGGGACAGGGAGGAACACCATATATTTT. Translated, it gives CASSLSPGTGRNTIYF.

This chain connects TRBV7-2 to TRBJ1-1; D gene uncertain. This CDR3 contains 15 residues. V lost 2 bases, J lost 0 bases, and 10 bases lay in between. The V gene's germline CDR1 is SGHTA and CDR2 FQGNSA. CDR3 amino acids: CASSLQAQLNTEAFF. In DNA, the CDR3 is TGTGCCAGCAGCTTACAAGCGCAGTTGAACACTGAAGCTTTCTTT.

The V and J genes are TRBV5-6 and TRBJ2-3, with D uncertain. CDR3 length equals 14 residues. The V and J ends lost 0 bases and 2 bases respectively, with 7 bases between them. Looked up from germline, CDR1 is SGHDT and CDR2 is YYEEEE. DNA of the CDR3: TGTGCCAGCAGCTTGGTCCAAGCCACAGATACGCAGTATTTT. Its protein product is CASSLVQATDTQYF.

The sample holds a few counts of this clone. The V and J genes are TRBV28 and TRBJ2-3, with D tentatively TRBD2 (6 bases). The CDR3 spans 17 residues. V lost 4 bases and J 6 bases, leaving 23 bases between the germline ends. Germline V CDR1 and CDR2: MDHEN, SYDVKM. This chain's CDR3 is CASSSTYGGPFPDTQYF. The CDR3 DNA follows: TGTGCCAGCAGTTCCACATACGGAGGGCCCTTCCCGGATACGCAGTATTTT.

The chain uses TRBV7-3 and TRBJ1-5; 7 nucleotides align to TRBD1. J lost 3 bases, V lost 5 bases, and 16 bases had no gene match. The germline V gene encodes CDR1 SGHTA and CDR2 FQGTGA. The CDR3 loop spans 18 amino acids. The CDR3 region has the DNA TGTGCCAGCAGCCCCATCGACACCCCCGGGACAGTCAATCAGCCCCAGCATTTT. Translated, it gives CASSPIDTPGTVNQPQHF.